The TCR beta chain described here comes from a study of PD-1 blockade in classical Hodgkin lymphoma. The patients all showed relapse after autologous stem cell transplantation, while their brentuximab vedotin exposure varied. Isolation of CD4+ T cells from thawed PBMCs was performed by magnetic negative selection. The patients, who had relapsed/refractory classical Hodgkin lymphoma, achieved best responses of complete response, partial response or progressive disease. Looked up from germline, CDR1 is SGHVS and CDR2 is FNYEAQ. The V gene end was trimmed by 0 bases and the J gene end by 0 bases; junction bases not matched to a gene: 5. The CDR3 is 17 amino acids. Measured with immunoSEQ multiplex PCR; TCRdb has only the in-frame clones, and not every one. The sample includes about 24,000 clones, roughly 84% of them seen just once. This clone was recorded once. The antigen remains unidentified. General observations from the study: CD8+ TCR diversity did not rise significantly by C4D1, unlike CD4+. Why the repertoires differ is still unclear, perhaps disease activity or prior therapy.

The sequence was obtained from a human donor with classical Hodgkin lymphoma. The sample was CD4+ T cells from blood, taken at baseline. This sequence joins TRBV7-6 and TRBJ1-3; TRBD1 matches at 7 bases. The DNA of the CDR3 is TGTGCCAGCAGCTTAGCTTCGACAGGGCCCTCTGGAAACACCATATATTTT. Translated: CASSLASTGPSGNTIYF. The full variable domain, with the rest looked up from reference TRBV7-6 and TRBJ1-3, is GAGVSQSPRYKVTKRGQDVALRCDPISGHVSLYWYRQALGQGPEFLTYFNYEAQQDKSGLPNDRFSAERPEGSISTLTIQRTEQRDSAMYRCASSLASTGPSGNTIYFGEGSWLTVV.